Listed here are 19 T cell receptor beta chains from one sample, sequenced in a study of cytomegalovirus exposure and HLA in healthy donors. The primer mix had 60 Vbeta and 13 Jbeta primers. Sequenced by immunoSEQ multiplex PCR; TCRdb stores in-frame clones only, minus some. The sample lists some 150,000 clones, over 70% occurring once. Sequenced input: PBMCs. These receptors came from a man younger than 40 in good health and CMV-seropositive.

V is TRBV2 and J is TRBJ2-7, with 7 bases aligning to TRBD2. Germline-derived CDR1 and CDR2 are SNHLY and FYNNEI. Trimming at V came to 6 bases and at J to 3 bases, leaving 8 bases not matched to a gene. This CDR3 has 14 amino acids. CDR3 amino acids: CASSQTSLGYEQYF. Here the CDR3 DNA reads TGTGCCAGCAGCCAGACTAGCTTAGGCTACGAGCAGTACTTC. Drawing the rest from reference TRBV2 and TRBJ2-7, the complete variable domain is EPEVTQTPSHQVTQMGQEVILRCVPISNHLYFYWYRQILGQKVEFLVSFYNNEISEKSEIFDDQFSVERPDGSNFTLKIRSTKLEDSAMYFCASSQTSLGYEQYFGPGTRLTVT.

J is TRBJ2-3 and V is TRBV7-7; D gene ambiguous. Trimming left V 5 bases short and J 1 base short, with 13 bases between. Germline V CDR1 and CDR2: SSHAT, FNYEAQ (reference sequence). The CDR3 has 15 amino acids. CDR3 sequence reads: CASSPLGPRTDTQYF. Here the CDR3 DNA reads TGTGCCAGCAGCCCTCTTGGGCCCCGCACAGATACGCAGTATTTT.

V is TRBV19 and J is TRBJ2-6, with a tentative D call TRBD1 (5 bases). This CDR3 has 15 amino acids. The germline gives CDR1 LNHDA, CDR2 SQIVND (reference sequence). V shed 4 bases and J shed 2 bases, with 9 bases lying between them. CDR3 loop: CASSTSGPGANVLTF. As DNA, the CDR3 is TGTGCCAGTAGTACCTCAGGGCCTGGGGCCAACGTCCTGACTTTC.

This clone was observed a handful of times. The CDR3 DNA reads as TGTGCCAGCAGCGCCCTCGGGACAATCGGGGAGACCCAGTACTTC. Encoded protein: CASSALGTIGETQYF. The chain couples TRBV9 to TRBJ2-5; tentative D call: TRBD1 (6 bases). This CDR3 comprises 15 residues. CDR1 and CDR2 from the germline V gene are SGDLS and YYNGEE. V was pared by 3 bases and J by 5 bases, with 17 bases between.

This chain connects TRBV15 to TRBJ2-7, with D possibly TRBD2 on 5 matching bases. The CDR3 has 13 residues. The V gene's germline CDR1 is LNHNV and CDR2 YYDKDF (reference sequence). The germline V and J ends were trimmed by 5 bases and 5 bases, with 13 bases remaining between them. CDR3 protein: CATSQRERDEQYF. Written as DNA, the CDR3 is TGTGCCACCAGCCAAAGGGAGAGGGACGAGCAGTACTTC.

The chain joins TRBV29-1 to TRBJ2-5; D might be TRBD2 (5 bases). The CDR3 consists of 12 residues. Germline CDR1 SQVTM, CDR2 ANQGSEA. The germline V and J ends were trimmed by 7 bases and 4 bases, with 13 bases remaining between them. The CDR3 DNA sequence: TGCAGCGCCGGGGAGTACCCAGAGACCCAGTACTTC. Its translation: CSAGEYPETQYF.

This clone was counted a single time. The chain combines TRBV11-3 with TRBJ2-3; maybe TRBD1 (5 bases). CDR3 length: 14 amino acids. The germline CDR1 and CDR2 sequences are SGHNT and YENEEA. V was shortened by 3 bases and J by 3 bases, with 10 bases between the two germline ends. The CDR3 coding sequence is TGTGCCAGCAGCTTTCGGCAGGGAACAGATACGCAGTATTTT. As protein: CASSFRQGTDTQYF.

The chain couples TRBV4-2 to TRBJ2-7; 9 bases agree with TRBD2. The CDR3 has 16 residues. The V gene's germline CDR1 is LGHNA and CDR2 YNFKEQ. V shed 4 bases and J 3 bases; nucleotides not matched to a gene: 10. CDR3 nucleotides: TGTGCCAGCAGCCCGAGATTTAGCGGGAGAGACTACGAGCAGTACTTC. Encoded protein: CASSPRFSGRDYEQYF.

This clone was found once. The chain joins TRBV10-1 to TRBJ2-1; maybe TRBD2 (5 bases). Germline V lookup: CDR1 WNHNN, CDR2 SYGVQD (reference sequence). This CDR3 comprises 13 residues. The V end lost 6 bases, the J end lost 1 base, and 7 bases lay between the germline ends. The CDR3: CASSRGSYNEQFF. Written as DNA, the CDR3 is TGCGCCAGCAGCCGCGGGTCCTACAATGAGCAGTTCTTC.

The rearrangement links TRBV28 to TRBJ1-3, with a tentative D call TRBD1 (5 bases). CDR1 is MDHEN and CDR2 is SYDVKM in the germline V gene. CDR3 length: 14 amino acids. V was trimmed by 6 bases and J by 0 bases, leaving 9 bases between them. CDR3 protein: CASRPGVSGNTIYF. The CDR3 nucleotides read TGTGCCAGCAGGCCGGGGGTCTCTGGAAACACCATATATTTT.

V and J are TRBV6-5 and TRBJ1-1, with 11 bases lining up with TRBD1. The CDR3 length is 16 residues. CDR1 and CDR2 (germline): MNHEY, SVGAGI. After removal of 2 bases from V and 6 bases from J, the junction contained 8 bases not matched to a gene. In DNA form, the CDR3 reads TGTGCCAGCAGTTACGCCCCGGGACAGGGGGTCGCTGAAGCTTTCTTT. Its translation: CASSYAPGQGVAEAFF.

V and J are TRBV7-9 and TRBJ2-1; 7 nucleotides match TRBD1. The CDR3 is 16 residues long. J lost 4 bases, V lost 5 bases, and 11 bases had no gene match. Germline lookup yields CDR1 SEHNR and CDR2 FQNEAQ (reference sequence). CDR3 loop: CASSPPGTAFYNEQFF. CDR3 in DNA: TGTGCCAGCAGCCCCCCCGGGACAGCCTTTTACAATGAGCAGTTCTTC. The variable domain in full, completed from reference TRBV7-9 and TRBJ2-1, reads DTGVSQNPRHKITKRGQNVTFRCDPISEHNRLYWYRQTLGQGPEFLTYFQNEAQLEKSRLLSDRFSAERPKGSFSTLEIQRTEQGDSAMYLCASSPPGTAFYNEQFFGPGTRLTVL.

The chain couples TRBV6-1 to TRBJ1-1, with 11 positions matching TRBD1. CDR1 MNHNS and CDR2 SASEGT come from the germline V gene. Trimming cost V 7 bases and J 4 bases; bases outside gene matches: 5. This CDR3 contains 14 residues. The CDR3 DNA reads TGTGCCAGCACCAAAGGGACAGGGGGCACTGAAGCTTTCTTT. Amino acid sequence: CASTKGTGGTEAFF.

This chain links TRBV28 with TRBJ1-6, with TRBD1 matching 7 bases. Trimming cost V 6 bases and J 8 bases; bases outside gene matches: 7. The germline gives CDR1 MDHEN, CDR2 SYDVKM. The length of the CDR3 is 14 residues. This chain's CDR3 is CASSPGQNHSPLHF. In nucleotides, the CDR3 is TGTGCCAGCAGCCCGGGACAGAACCATTCACCCCTCCACTTT. Together with reference TRBV28 and TRBJ1-6, the CDR3 gives the full variable domain: DVKVTQSSRYLVKRTGEKVFLECVQDMDHENMFWYRQDPGLGLRLIYFSYDVKMKEKGDIPEGYSVSREKKERFSLILESASTNQTSMYLCASSPGQNHSPLHFGNGTRLTVT.

The CDR3 reads CASSARTVSSYNSPLHF. DNA of the CDR3: TGTGCCAGCAGCGCGAGGACAGTCAGCTCCTATAATTCACCCCTCCACTTT. This chain uses TRBV5-6 with TRBJ1-6; maybe TRBD1 (6 bases). This CDR3 is 17 amino acids long. With 4 bases removed from V and 0 bases from J, the gap between germline ends came to 14 bases. Germline V gene lookup returns CDR1 SGHDT and CDR2 YYEEEE.

The CDR3 loop is CATRRDRDNQPQHF. The CDR3, as DNA: TGTGCCACGAGACGAGACAGGGACAATCAGCCCCAGCATTTT. The chain couples TRBV15 to TRBJ1-5, with 7 bases fitting TRBD1. Germline CDR1 reads LNHNV; CDR2 reads YYDKDF (reference sequence). The CDR3 has 14 residues. Trimming removed 9 bases from V and 3 bases from J; junction bases left unmatched: 8.

This clone has a single count. The J gene is TRBJ1-3, the V gene TRBV7-8, with D possibly matching TRBD1 (6 bases). Germline CDR1 reads SGHVS; CDR2 reads FQNEAQ. The CDR3 sequence is 16 residues long. V was shortened by 5 bases and J by 0 bases, with 14 bases between the two germline ends. This CDR3 reads CASSPVRGSSGNTIYF. CDR3 in DNA: TGTGCCAGCAGCCCTGTCAGGGGAAGCTCTGGAAACACCATATATTTT. Full variable domain (rest looked up from reference TRBV7-8 and TRBJ1-3): GAGVSQSPRYKVAKRGQDVALRCDPISGHVSLFWYQQALGQGPEFLTYFQNEAQLDKSGLPSDRFFAERPEGSVSTLKIQRTQQEDSAVYLCASSPVRGSSGNTIYFGEGSWLTVV.

The chain has TRBV5-1 and TRBJ1-5, with TRBD1 as a possible D gene (6 bases). Per germline, CDR1 SGHRS and CDR2 YFSETQ. V lost 0 bases and J 2 bases, leaving 6 bases between the germline ends. This CDR3 spans 14 amino acids. CDR3 region: CASSLGTGNQPQHF. Written as DNA, the CDR3 is TGCGCCAGCAGCTTGGGGACAGGCAATCAGCCCCAGCATTTT.

The V and J genes are TRBV28 and TRBJ2-5; D remains ambiguous. Near its end, the DNA agrees better with TRBJ2-7, so the J call may be wrong. The CDR3 runs to 13 residues. The germline V gene has CDR1 MDHEN and CDR2 SYDVKM. The CDR3 region is CASSFLNYYEQYF. The CDR3 DNA is TGTGCCAGCAGTTTCCTCAACTACTACGAGCAGTACTTC.